The table lists the clone carrying this TCR beta chain with a few counts. This entry is derived from a study of T cells in Graves' hyperthyroidism and ophthalmopathy. What was amplified from RNA transcripts were TCR beta CDR3 regions. Initially, a first-round RT-PCR of the TCR CDR3 employed the HTBI primer set. TCRdb passed the multiplex PCR reads through MiXCR, listing each CDR3 protein once. The sample has 600,000 to 750,000 distinct CDR3 sequences; 15% to 20% are singletons. Deletions cut 1 base from V and 3 bases from J, with 6 bases between. The CDR3 runs 14 residues. In germline, CDR1 is LGHNA, CDR2 YSLEER. Stable hyperthyroidism: no ophthalmopathy progression over 18 months of follow-up.

This TCR derives from a man aged 45 to 65 with Graves' hyperthyroidism. The chain joins TRBV4-3 to TRBJ2-2; TRBD1 might be the D (5 bases). The sequencing input was blood. CDR3 residues: CASSQGQHTGELFF. The CDR3 nucleotides are TGCGCCAGCAGCCAAGGACAGCACACCGGGGAGCTGTTTTTT.